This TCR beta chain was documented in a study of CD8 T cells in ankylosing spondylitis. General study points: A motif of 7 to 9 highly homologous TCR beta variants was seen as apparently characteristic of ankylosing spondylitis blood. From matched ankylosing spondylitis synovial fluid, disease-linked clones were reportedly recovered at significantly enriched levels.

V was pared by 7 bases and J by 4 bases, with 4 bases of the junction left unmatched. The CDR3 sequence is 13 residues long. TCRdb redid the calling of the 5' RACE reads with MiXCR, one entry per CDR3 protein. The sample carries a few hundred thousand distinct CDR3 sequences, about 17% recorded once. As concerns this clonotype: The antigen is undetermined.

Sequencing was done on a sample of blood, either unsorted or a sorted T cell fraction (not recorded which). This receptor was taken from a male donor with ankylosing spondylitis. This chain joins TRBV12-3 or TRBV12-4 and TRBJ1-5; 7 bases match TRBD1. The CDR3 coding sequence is TGTGCCAGCACGACAGGGACTAATCAGCCCCAGCATTTT. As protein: CASTTGTNQPQHF.